This TCR beta chain stems from a study of shared clonotypes between healthy human individuals. Study at large: CD8 memory received one plate per donor, CD8 naive two, CD4 memory three and CD4 naive three.

Running of the assay took place at deep level. TCRdb's copy holds only in-frame clones and misses some; the assay was immunoSEQ multiplex PCR. This table holds some 95,000 clones, roughly three quarters found once. Remarks on this clone: Its antigen is unidentified.

The CDR3 runs 13 residues. Trimming shortened V by 7 bases and J by 4 bases, and 13 bases separated the two germline ends. Germline-derived CDR1 and CDR2 are MGHRA and YSYEKL. Points from the study as a whole: Sampling was confined to blood; repertoires within tissues likely differ.

Within Nashville, Tennessee resided all donors, each a Caucasian adult. The origin of this receptor is a man aged 25-45 years in good health. V gene TRBV4-1 combines with J gene TRBJ1-2; D uncertain. The sample consisted of memory CD8+ T cells sorted from blood. Subset indicated: CD45RO+ cells pooled with CCR7-negative TemRA cells. The CDR3 reads CASKNRKTYGYTF. DNA for the CDR3: TGCGCCAGCAAGAACCGAAAGACCTATGGCTACACCTTC.